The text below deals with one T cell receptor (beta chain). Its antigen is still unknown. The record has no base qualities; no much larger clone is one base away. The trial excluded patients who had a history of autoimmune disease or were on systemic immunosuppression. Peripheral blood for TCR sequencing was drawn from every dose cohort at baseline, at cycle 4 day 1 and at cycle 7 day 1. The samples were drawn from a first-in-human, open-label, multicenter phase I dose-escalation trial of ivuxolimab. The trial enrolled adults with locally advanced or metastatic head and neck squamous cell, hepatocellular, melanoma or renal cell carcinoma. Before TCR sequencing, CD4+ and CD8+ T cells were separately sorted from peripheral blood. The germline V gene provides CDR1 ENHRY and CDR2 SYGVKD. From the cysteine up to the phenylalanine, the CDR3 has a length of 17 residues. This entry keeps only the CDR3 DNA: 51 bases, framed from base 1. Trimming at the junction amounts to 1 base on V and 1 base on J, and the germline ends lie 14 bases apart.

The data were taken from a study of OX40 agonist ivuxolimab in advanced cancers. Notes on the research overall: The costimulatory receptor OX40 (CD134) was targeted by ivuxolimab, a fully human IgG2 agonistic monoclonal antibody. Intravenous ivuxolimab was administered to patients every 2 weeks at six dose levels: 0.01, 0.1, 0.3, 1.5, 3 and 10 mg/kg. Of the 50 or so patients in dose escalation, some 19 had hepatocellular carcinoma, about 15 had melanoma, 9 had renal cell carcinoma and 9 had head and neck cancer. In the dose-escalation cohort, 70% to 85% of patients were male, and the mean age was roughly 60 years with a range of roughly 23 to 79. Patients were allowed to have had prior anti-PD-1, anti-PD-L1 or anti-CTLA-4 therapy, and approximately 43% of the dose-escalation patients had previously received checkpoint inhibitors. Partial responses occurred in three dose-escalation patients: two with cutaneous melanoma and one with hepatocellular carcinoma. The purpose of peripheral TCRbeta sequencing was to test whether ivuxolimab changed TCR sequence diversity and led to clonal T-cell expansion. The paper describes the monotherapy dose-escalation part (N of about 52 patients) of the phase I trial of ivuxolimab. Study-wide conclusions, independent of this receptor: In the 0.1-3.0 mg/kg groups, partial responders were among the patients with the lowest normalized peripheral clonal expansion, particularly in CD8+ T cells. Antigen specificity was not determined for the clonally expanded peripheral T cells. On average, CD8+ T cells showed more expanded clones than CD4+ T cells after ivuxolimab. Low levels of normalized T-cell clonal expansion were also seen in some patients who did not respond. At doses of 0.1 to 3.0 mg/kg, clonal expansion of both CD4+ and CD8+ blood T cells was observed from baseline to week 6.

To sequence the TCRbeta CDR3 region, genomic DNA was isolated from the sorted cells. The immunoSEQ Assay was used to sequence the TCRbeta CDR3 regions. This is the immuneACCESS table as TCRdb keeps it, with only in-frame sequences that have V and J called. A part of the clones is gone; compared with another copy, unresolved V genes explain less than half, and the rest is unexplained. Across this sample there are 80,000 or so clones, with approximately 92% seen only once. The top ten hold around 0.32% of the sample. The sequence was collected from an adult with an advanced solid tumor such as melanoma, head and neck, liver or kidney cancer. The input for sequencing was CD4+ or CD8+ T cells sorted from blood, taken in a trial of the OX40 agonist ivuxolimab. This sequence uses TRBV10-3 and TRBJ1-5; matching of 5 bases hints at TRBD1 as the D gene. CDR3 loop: CAISEFPGGMSNQPQHF. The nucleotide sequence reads TGTGCCATCAGTGAGTTCCCGGGGGGTATGAGCAATCAGCCCCAGCATTTT.